Detailed here is one TCR beta chain. Its specificity is unknown. These data originate in a study of cytomegalovirus exposure and HLA in healthy donors. Overall study results and limits: An analysis was carried out at a later point. It showed that HLA-associated TCR beta chains were more clonally expanded than equally common non-associated chains.

Both 60 Vbeta primers and 13 Jbeta primers went into the PCR. Libraries were prepared by immunoSEQ multiplex PCR; TCRdb keeps only in-frame clonotypes and omits some of them. The repertoire holds more than 110,000 clones, with roughly 77% as singletons. The V gene's germline CDR1 is MDHEN and CDR2 SYDVKM. Trimming cost V 5 bases and J 7 bases, with 15 bases left between them. CDR3 length: 15 amino acids. The rearrangement joins TRBV28 to TRBJ1-6, with D possibly being TRBD1 (6 bases). This TCR was recovered from a man aged 30 to 45 in good health and CMV-seronegative. Source material: PBMCs. CDR3 sequence: CASSPKQGWNSPLHF. DNA for the CDR3: TGTGCCAGCAGTCCCAAACAGGGTTGGAATTCACCCCTCCACTTT. Full variable domain (missing parts from reference TRBV28 and TRBJ1-6): DVKVTQSSRYLVKRTGEKVFLECVQDMDHENMFWYRQDPGLGLRLIYFSYDVKMKEKGDIPEGYSVSREKKERFSLILESASTNQTSMYLCASSPKQGWNSPLHFGNGTRLTVT.